This T cell receptor beta chain was sequenced in a study of identical twins (dated by TCRdb to the mid-2010s). About the study as a whole: To test whether fetal clonotypes persist, the study used deep sequencing on TCR alpha and beta repertoires from monozygotic twins, unrelated adults of various ages, and cord blood. To rule out contamination, the twin experiments were replicated at different times with different library preparation protocols.

Via the germline V gene, CDR1 is SNHLY and CDR2 FYNNEI. V is cut back by 4 bases and J by 2 bases, with 6 bases in the junction unmatched. The cysteine opens and the phenylalanine closes a CDR3 of 17 amino acids. Only the CDR3 region is kept as DNA, spanning 51 bases read in frame from base 1. This clonotype was seen ten or more times. Which antigen it targets is not known. Base qualities are not provided; no much larger clone lies one nucleotide away. Receptors were amplified or captured by 5' RACE. The sequencer was an Illumina HiSeq 2000. A universal primer binding site was introduced by template switching, and a unique molecular identifier was present in the final cDNA, enabling accurate counting of TCR cDNA molecules. Specific primers in the conserved constant-segment region were used to synthesize first-strand cDNA for the TCR alpha and beta chains. To control for contamination, every cDNA library was double barcoded, receiving both a SMART-Mk sample barcode and Illumina barcodes. TruSeq adapter sequences and Illumina sample barcodes were added in two successive PCR steps. TCR alpha and beta cDNA libraries were sequenced on the Illumina HiSeq platform with custom primers. The authors' analysis ran thus. Unique molecular identifiers were extracted from raw reads with MiGEC, and CDR3 positions were determined with MiXCR. Recombination models were inferred per individual with the repgenHMM and IGoR tools using an EM algorithm. Shared clonotypes were analyzed with the tcR package in R, and sharing was normalized by the product of cloneset sizes. To study raw recombination free of thymic and clonal selection effects, out-of-frame nonproductive sequences were analyzed. TCRdb ran its own pipeline on the public reads, namely fastp trimming at Q25 and MiXCR clone calling, and kept in-frame beta chains. One record per CDR3 amino acid sequence lists the most common genes and DNA. Here the V and J calls rest on TCRdb's processing, not on the authors' analysis. Counted in this sample were hundreds of thousands of distinct CDR3 sequences; roughly 10% of them appeared once. The top ten constitute 6% to 8.5% of the sample.

Here is what the overall study found, with its caveats: Recombination models systematically underestimated out-of-frame TCR alpha sharing in monozygotic twins but agreed with sharing between unrelated individuals. Abundant cord blood beta clonotypes carried fewer insertions; young adult naive repertoires showed a weaker similar trend, while memory repertoires showed none. In beta out-of-frame sequences, excess twin sharing was weaker, because having fewer shared sequences lowered the signal-to-noise ratio. Out-of-frame TCR alpha sequences shared between twins showed an excess of low generation-probability sequences compared with coincidental sharing between unrelated individuals. Because the same donors could not be followed over many years, conclusions were based on cross-sectional statistical analysis. Zero-insertion analyses could be partly confounded by invariant T cells such as MAIT and iNKT, though diverse VJ usage argued against such confounding for most clonotypes.

Every donor in the study was a healthy Caucasian. Three pairs of female monozygotic twins, all aged about 18 to 30 years, made up the twin cohort. CD4+ and CD8+ T cell populations were isolated with positive isolation kits from Invitrogen. The data also belong to a second study, concerning yellow fever vaccine responses in identical twins. The second publication reports: According to the authors, the vaccine-induced T cell response in identical twins seemed to be partly convergent and partly specific to each individual. Focusing on identical twins, the study followed the T cell clones that responded to the vaccine, and did so with precision.

The specimen was CD8+ T cells sorted from blood. The receptor was isolated from a young woman in good health. The chain is encoded by TRBV2 joined to TRBJ2-3, with TRBD2 identical over 13 junction bases. Read as DNA, the sequence is TGTGCCAGCAGTGTGACTAGCGGGGGGACTTACACAGATACGCAGTATTTT. Its translation is CASSVTSGGTYTDTQYF.